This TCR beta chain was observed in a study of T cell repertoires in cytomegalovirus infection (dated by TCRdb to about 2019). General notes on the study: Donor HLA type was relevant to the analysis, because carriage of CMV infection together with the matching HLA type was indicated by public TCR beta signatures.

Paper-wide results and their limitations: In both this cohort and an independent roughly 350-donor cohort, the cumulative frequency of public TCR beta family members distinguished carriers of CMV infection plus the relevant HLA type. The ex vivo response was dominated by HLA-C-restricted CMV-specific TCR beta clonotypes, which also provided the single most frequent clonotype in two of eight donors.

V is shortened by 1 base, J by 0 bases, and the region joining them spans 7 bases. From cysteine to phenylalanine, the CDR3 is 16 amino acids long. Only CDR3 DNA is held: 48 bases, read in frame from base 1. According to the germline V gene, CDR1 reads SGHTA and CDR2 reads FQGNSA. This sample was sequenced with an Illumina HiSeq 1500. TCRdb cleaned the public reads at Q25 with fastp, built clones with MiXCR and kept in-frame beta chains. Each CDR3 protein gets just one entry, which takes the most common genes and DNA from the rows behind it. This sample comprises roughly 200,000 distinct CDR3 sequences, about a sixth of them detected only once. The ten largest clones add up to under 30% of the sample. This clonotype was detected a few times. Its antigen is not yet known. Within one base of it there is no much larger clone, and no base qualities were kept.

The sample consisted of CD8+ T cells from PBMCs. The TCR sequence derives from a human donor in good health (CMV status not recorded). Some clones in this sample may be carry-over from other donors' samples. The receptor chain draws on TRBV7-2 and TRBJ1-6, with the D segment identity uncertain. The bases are TGTGCCAGCAGCTTAGTGGGTAGCTCCTATAATTCACCCCTCCACTTT. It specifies CASSLVGSSYNSPLHF.